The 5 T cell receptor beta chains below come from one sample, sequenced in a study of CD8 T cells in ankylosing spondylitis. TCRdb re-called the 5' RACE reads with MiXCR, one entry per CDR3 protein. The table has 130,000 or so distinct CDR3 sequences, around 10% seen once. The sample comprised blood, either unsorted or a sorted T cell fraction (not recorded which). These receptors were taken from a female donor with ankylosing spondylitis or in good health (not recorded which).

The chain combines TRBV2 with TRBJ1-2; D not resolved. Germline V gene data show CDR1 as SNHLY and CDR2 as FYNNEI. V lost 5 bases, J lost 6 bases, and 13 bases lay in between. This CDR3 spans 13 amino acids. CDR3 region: CASSIRPANGYTF. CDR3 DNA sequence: TGTGCCAGCAGTATCCGGCCCGCGAATGGCTACACCTTC.

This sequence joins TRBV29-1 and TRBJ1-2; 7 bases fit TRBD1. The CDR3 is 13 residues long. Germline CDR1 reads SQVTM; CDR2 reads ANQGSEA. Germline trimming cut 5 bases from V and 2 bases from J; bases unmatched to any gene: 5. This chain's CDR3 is CSVPRQGNYGYTF. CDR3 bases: TGCAGCGTTCCCAGACAGGGAAACTATGGCTACACCTTC. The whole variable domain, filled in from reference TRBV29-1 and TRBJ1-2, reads SAVISQKPSRDICQRGTSLTIQCQVDSQVTMMFWYRQQPGQSLTLIATANQGSEATYESGFVIDKFPISRPNLTFSTLTVSNMSPEDSSIYLCSVPRQGNYGYTFGSGTRLTVV.

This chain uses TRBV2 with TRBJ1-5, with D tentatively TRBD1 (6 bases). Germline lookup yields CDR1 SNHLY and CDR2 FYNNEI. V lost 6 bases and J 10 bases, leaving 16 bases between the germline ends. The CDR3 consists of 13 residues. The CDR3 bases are TGTGCCAGCAGAGGGGGGGAGACTCACCCCCAGCATTTT. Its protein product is CASRGGETHPQHF.

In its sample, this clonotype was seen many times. The CDR3 region has the DNA TGTGCCAGCACCCCTCGGCGGGGGTACAATGAGCAGTTCTTC. It is translated as CASTPRRGYNEQFF. This chain joins TRBV12-3 or TRBV12-4 and TRBJ2-1, with TRBD2 matching over 7 bases. V shed 7 bases, J shed 4 bases, and the junction held 7 bases outside the gene matches. CDR3 length: 14 residues.

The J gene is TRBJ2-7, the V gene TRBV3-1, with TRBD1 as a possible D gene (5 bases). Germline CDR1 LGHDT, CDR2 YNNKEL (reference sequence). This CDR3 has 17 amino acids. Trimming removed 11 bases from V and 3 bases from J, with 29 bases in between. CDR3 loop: CASSKQAGPGLSYEQYF. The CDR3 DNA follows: TGTGCCTCCAGCAAACAGGCCGGACCCGGGCTCAGCTACGAGCAGTACTTC.